These 28 T cell receptor beta chains came from one sample sequenced in a study of T cell responses to AZD1222 COVID-19 vaccine. Here immunoSEQ multiplex PCR was the method, and the copy in TCRdb shows in-frame clones only, minus some. The sample carries 80,000 or so clones, around 90% recorded once. Sample: peripheral blood, taken on day 0 of AZD1222 vaccination. Receptors originate from an adult in good health.

The chain combines TRBV7-2 with TRBJ1-5; D is possibly TRBD1 (6 bases). The germline gives CDR1 SGHTA, CDR2 FQGNSA. The V end lost 5 bases, the J end lost 4 bases, and 18 bases lay between the germline ends. The CDR3 is 16 amino acids. The chain's CDR3 is CASSRRGQPRNQPQHF. CDR3 nucleotides: TGTGCCAGCAGCCGGCGGGGGCAGCCTAGAAATCAGCCCCAGCATTTT. Looking up the rest from reference TRBV7-2 and TRBJ1-5 gives the full variable domain: GAGVSQSPSNKVTEKGKDVELRCDPISGHTALYWYRQSLGQGLEFLIYFQGNSAPDKSGLPSDRFSAERTGGSVSTLTIQRTQQEDSAVYLCASSRRGQPRNQPQHFGDGTRLSIL.

The chain's CDR3 is CASSLGTIRSNTGELFF. The CDR3 DNA follows: TGTGCCAGCAGCTTAGGGACTATCAGGTCGAACACCGGGGAGCTGTTTTTT. The chain couples TRBV7-7 to TRBJ2-2, with D possibly matching TRBD2 (6 bases). The CDR3 is 17 amino acids. Trimming took off 1 base at V and 0 bases at J, with 12 bases between the two ends. The V gene's germline CDR1 is SSHAT and CDR2 FNYEAQ (reference sequence).

The chain links TRBV7-2 to TRBJ1-2, with 7 nucleotides matching TRBD1. Germline lookup yields CDR1 SGHTA and CDR2 FQGNSA. The V gene end was trimmed by 4 bases and the J gene end by 3 bases; junction bases not matched to a gene: 17. This CDR3 is 18 amino acids long. CDR3 sequence: CASSYSTGDVKFYYGYTF. CDR3 DNA: TGTGCCAGCAGCTATAGTACAGGGGATGTGAAGTTCTACTATGGCTACACCTTC.

V gene TRBV2 combines with J gene TRBJ1-2, with D unclear. Trimming took 10 bases from V and 7 from J, leaving 19 bases between them. CDR1 and CDR2 (germline): SNHLY, FYNNEI. The length of the CDR3 is 13 residues. CDR3 sequence reads: CATPAPGRGGYTF. The CDR3 coding sequence is TGTGCCACCCCAGCACCAGGTAGAGGTGGCTACACCTTC.

The gene calls are TRBV9 and TRBJ1-1; D gene uncertain. Germline values: CDR1 SGDLS, CDR2 YYNGEE. V was trimmed by 3 bases and J by 2 bases, leaving 8 bases between them. CDR3 size: 13 residues. DNA of the CDR3: TGTGCCAGCAGCGCGAGAGGCAACACTGAAGCTTTCTTT. Residues: CASSARGNTEAFF.

This clone showed up just once. The chain recombines TRBV7-2 with TRBJ2-5, with 8 bases aligning to TRBD2. CDR1 and CDR2 (germline): SGHTA, FQGNSA. The CDR3 runs to 16 residues. Trimming cost V 1 base and J 6 bases; bases outside gene matches: 10. CDR3 coding DNA: TGTGCCAGCAGCTTAGACGGGACTAGTGGGGGGAAGACCCAGTACTTC. Residues: CASSLDGTSGGKTQYF.

The rearrangement joins TRBV7-3 to TRBJ2-3, with D perhaps given as TRBD1 or TRBD2 (5 bases each). CDR3 length: 16 amino acids. Per the germline V gene, CDR1 is SGHTA and CDR2 is FQGTGA. Trimming stripped 1 base from V and 0 bases from J, with 11 bases between. CDR3 sequence reads: CASSLKGTGSTDTQYF. Here the CDR3 DNA reads TGTGCCAGCAGCTTAAAGGGGACGGGAAGCACAGATACGCAGTATTTT.

The rearrangement uses TRBV5-6 and TRBJ2-3, with D hard to call. The CDR3 has 13 amino acids. Germline CDR1 is SGHDT and CDR2 is YYEEEE. Trimming took off 7 bases at V and 1 base at J, with 10 bases between the two ends. CDR3 protein: CASASRGTDTQYF. Written as DNA, the CDR3 is TGTGCCAGCGCGTCCCGAGGCACAGATACGCAGTATTTT.

A word on this clone: One end of the junction does not line up with germline, which may come from a read error. The rearrangement joins TRBV28 to TRBJ1-6, with D tentatively TRBD1 (6 bases). CDR1 and CDR2 from the germline V gene are MDHEN and SYDVKM. The CDR3 runs 14 residues. CDR3 sequence: CASSSPRARQVGPF. CDR3 nucleotides: TGTGCCAGCAGTTCCCCCAGGGCACGACAGGTTGGGCCCTTT.

The rearrangement joins TRBV28 to TRBJ1-3; tentative D call: TRBD1 (5 bases). V was shortened by 7 bases and J by 4 bases, with 20 bases between the two germline ends. This CDR3 comprises 16 residues. Per germline, CDR1 MDHEN and CDR2 SYDVKM. For the CDR3, the DNA is TGTGCCAGCACCCCGGGAGGGACTTCCAAAGGAAACACCATATATTTT. Translating it yields CASTPGGTSKGNTIYF.

As for this clone: At one boundary the junction diverges from the germline segment, which might be a read error. The V call is TRBV30, the J call TRBJ2-7, with a possible D match to TRBD1 (6 bases). The CDR3 is 11 amino acids. Germline V lookup: CDR1 GTSNPN, CDR2 SVGIG (reference sequence). In DNA form, the CDR3 reads TGTGCCTGGAGTACCATGGACAGTTACTCCTTC. It translates to CAWSTMDSYSF.

This rearrangement joins TRBV3-1 (or the pseudogene TRBV3-2) to TRBJ1-2; unclear D gene. The germline V gene encodes CDR1 LGHDT and CDR2 YNNKEL (reference sequence). The V gene lost 4 bases and the J gene lost 0 bases, with 12 bases spanning the gap. This CDR3 spans 15 amino acids. The CDR3, as DNA: TGTGCCAGCAGCCCCCGGCAGCAACCTAACTATGGCTACACCTTC. This sequence encodes CASSPRQQPNYGYTF.

J is TRBJ1-1 and V is TRBV11-3; maybe TRBD1 (5 bases). Per the germline V gene, CDR1 is SGHNT and CDR2 is YENEEA. CDR3 length: 16 residues. V shed 4 bases and J shed 0 bases, with 15 bases lying between them. CDR3 loop: CASSSTARRMNTEAFF. Here the CDR3 DNA reads TGTGCCAGCAGCTCGACAGCCCGACGGATGAACACTGAAGCTTTCTTT.

The chain uses TRBV7-9 and TRBJ1-2; weak D call: TRBD1 (5 bases). Germline-derived CDR1 and CDR2 are SEHNR and FQNEAQ (reference sequence). V lost 5 bases and J 5 bases, leaving 18 bases between the germline ends. The CDR3 sequence is 15 residues long. Written as DNA, the CDR3 is TGTGCCAGCAGCCCACCGAATGCAGGGAATTATGGCTACACCTTC. Translating it yields CASSPPNAGNYGYTF.

The chain is built from TRBV5-1 and TRBJ2-7; no clear D. Germline CDR1 SGHRS, CDR2 YFSETQ. Trimming took 0 bases from V and 3 from J, leaving 7 bases between them. The CDR3 sequence is 13 residues long. The CDR3 coding sequence is TGCGCCAGCAGCTTGGCACTAAACTACGAGCAGTACTTC. Translating gives CASSLALNYEQYF. The full variable domain, rest sourced from reference TRBV5-1 and TRBJ2-7, is KAGVTQTPRYLIKTRGQQVTLSCSPISGHRSVSWYQQTPGQGLQFLFEYFSETQRNKGNFPGRFSGRQFSNSRSEMNVSTLELGDSALYLCASSLALNYEQYFGPGTRLTVT.

The sample holds one count of this clone. The V gene is TRBV24-1, the J gene TRBJ1-2; 9 bases fit TRBD1. The CDR3 loop spans 14 amino acids. The junction had 5 bases not matched to a gene; V was cut back by 5 bases and J by 5 bases. The germline gives CDR1 KGHDR, CDR2 SFDVKD. CDR3 DNA: TGTGCCACCAGTGCTAAGGGACAGGGTTATGGCTACACCTTC. Translated, it gives CATSAKGQGYGYTF.

The chain couples TRBV6-5 to TRBJ1-5; a possible D gene is TRBD1 (5 bases). Trimming took 5 bases from V and 3 from J, leaving 8 bases between them. The CDR3 length is 13 residues. CDR1 is MNHEY, CDR2 SVGAGI, per germline. CDR3 sequence (DNA): TGTGCCAGCAGTAAACAGGTCAATCAGCCCCAGCATTTT. Its protein is CASSKQVNQPQHF.

The genes are TRBV6-5 and TRBJ2-5, with D possibly TRBD1 on 6 matching bases. The germline V and J ends were trimmed by 6 bases and 3 bases, with 11 bases remaining between them. This CDR3 contains 13 residues. Germline CDR1 and CDR2: MNHEY and SVGAGI. The CDR3 protein is CASRDGQKETQYF. The CDR3 DNA reads TGTGCCAGCAGGGACGGACAGAAAGAGACCCAGTACTTC.

The gene calls are TRBV18 and TRBJ1-2; D call uncertain. This CDR3 is 13 amino acids long. Germline V gives CDR1 KGHSH, CDR2 LQKENI. V dropped 3 bases and J dropped 4 bases, with 9 bases sitting between them. DNA of the CDR3: TGTGCCAGCTCACCGGACCGGCTCTATGGCTACACCTTC. Its protein is CASSPDRLYGYTF.

This clone appeared once. The rearrangement joins TRBV6-5 to TRBJ1-1; perhaps TRBD1 as D (6 bases). The CDR3 runs 14 residues. V shed 9 bases and J shed 5 bases, with 19 bases lying between them. Per germline, CDR1 MNHEY and CDR2 SVGAGI. CDR3 DNA: TGTGCCAGTAATAAACAGGGAGGGTTAACTGAAGCTTTCTTT. Its protein is CASNKQGGLTEAFF.

The rearrangement links TRBV5-8 to TRBJ1-5, with D perhaps matching TRBD1 (5 bases). Trimming stripped 0 bases from V and 9 bases from J, with 13 bases between. CDR1 and CDR2 (germline): SGHTS, YDEGEE. The CDR3 totals 14 residues. In DNA form, the CDR3 reads TGTGCCAGCAGCTTGGCGGCAGGGTTGCGGCCCCAGCATTTT. This encodes CASSLAAGLRPQHF.

This chain connects TRBV30 to TRBJ1-1; D ambiguous. The length of the CDR3 is 13 residues. The germline gives CDR1 GTSNPN, CDR2 SVGIG (reference sequence). V was trimmed by 1 base and J by 5 bases, leaving 11 bases between them. CDR3 coding DNA: TGTGCCTGGAGTGATGGCCGTGGGACTGAAGCTTTCTTT. Its translation is CAWSDGRGTEAFF. Using reference TRBV30 and TRBJ1-1 for the parts outside the CDR3, the full variable domain is SQTIHQWPATLVQPVGSPLSLECTVEGTSNPNLYWYRQAAGRGLQLLFYSVGIGQISSEVPQNLSASRPQDRQFILSSKKLLLSDSGFYLCAWSDGRGTEAFFGQGTRLTVV.

Remarks on this clone: Other DNA sequences in the sample encode the same CDR3. V gene TRBV19 combines with J gene TRBJ2-1; 13 nucleotides align to TRBD2. Germline V gene lookup returns CDR1 LNHDA and CDR2 SQIVND (reference sequence). After removal of 9 bases from V and 6 bases from J, the junction contained 2 bases not matched to a gene. The CDR3 sequence is 13 residues long. The CDR3 DNA reads TGTGCCAGCCGGACTAGCGGGGGCAATGAGCAGTTCTTC. Its protein is CASRTSGGNEQFF.

Written as DNA, the CDR3 is TGTGCCAGCAGTTCACCCTCGGGTCCTAATTCACCCCTCCACTTT. Translation gives CASSSPSGPNSPLHF. The rearrangement links TRBV27 to TRBJ1-6; D not resolved. Germline CDR1 and CDR2: MNHEY and SMNVEV (reference sequence). There are 15 residues in the CDR3. V lost 4 bases to trimming and J lost 6 bases, with 13 bases between them.

The chain couples TRBV6-6 to TRBJ1-1; the D gene is possibly TRBD1 (5 bases). V lost 7 bases and J 4 bases, leaving 13 bases between the germline ends. Germline loops: CDR1 MNHNY, CDR2 SVGAGI (reference sequence). This CDR3 has 13 amino acids. CDR3 nucleotide sequence: TGTGCCAGCATTGGGGGGGGAGGCACTGAAGCTTTCTTT. Amino acid sequence: CASIGGGGTEAFF.

V usage is TRBV28 and J usage is TRBJ1-1; TRBD1 matches 7 bases. This CDR3 contains 14 residues. Germline CDR1 MDHEN, CDR2 SYDVKM. V was pared by 5 bases and J by 4 bases, with 7 bases of the junction left unmatched. For the CDR3, the DNA is TGTGCCAGCAGTCCCCCGACAGGGTTCACTGAAGCTTTCTTT. Its translation is CASSPPTGFTEAFF.

The chain carries TRBV5-1 and TRBJ2-2; D may be TRBD1 (5 bases). Between the trimmed V and J ends, which lost 0 bases and 6 bases, there was a span of 12 bases. The CDR3 has 15 amino acids. CDR1 is SGHRS, CDR2 YFSETQ, per germline. CDR3 protein: CASSLGWGDAGELFF. DNA of the CDR3: TGCGCCAGCAGCTTGGGGTGGGGCGACGCCGGGGAGCTGTTTTTT.

The chain uses TRBV9 and TRBJ1-2; 9 positions match TRBD1. V lost 0 bases, J lost 4 bases, and 7 bases stayed unmatched. Germline V CDR1 and CDR2: SGDLS, YYNGEE. CDR3 length: 16 residues. CDR3 bases: TGTGCCAGCAGCGTAGATGGACAGGGGTACTCCTATGGCTACACCTTC. It yields the protein CASSVDGQGYSYGYTF.